This T cell receptor beta chain was retrieved from a study of blood T cell repertoires in COVID-19. About the research overall: Donors in the United States, Italy and Spain gave samples during acute or convalescent COVID-19. Sources were T cells, B-cell-depleted T cells, or PBMCs; the material itself was cDNA or gDNA.

The germline V gene encodes CDR1 SGHVS and CDR2 FQNEAQ. J gave up 7 bases and V 5 bases, and 8 bases lay outside the gene matches. The CDR3 covers 15 residues. Sequenced by immunoSEQ multiplex PCR; TCRdb stores in-frame clones only, minus some. The sample has about 49,000 clones, roughly 82% seen once. The receptor was isolated from a woman aged 55-70 years with acute or convalescent COVID-19. The chain employs TRBV7-8 and TRBJ1-5, with 10 positions matching TRBD1. The specimen was peripheral blood. CDR3 in amino acids: CASSPGDRGRQPQHF. DNA for the CDR3: TGTGCCAGCAGCCCAGGGGACAGGGGAAGACAGCCCCAGCATTTT.